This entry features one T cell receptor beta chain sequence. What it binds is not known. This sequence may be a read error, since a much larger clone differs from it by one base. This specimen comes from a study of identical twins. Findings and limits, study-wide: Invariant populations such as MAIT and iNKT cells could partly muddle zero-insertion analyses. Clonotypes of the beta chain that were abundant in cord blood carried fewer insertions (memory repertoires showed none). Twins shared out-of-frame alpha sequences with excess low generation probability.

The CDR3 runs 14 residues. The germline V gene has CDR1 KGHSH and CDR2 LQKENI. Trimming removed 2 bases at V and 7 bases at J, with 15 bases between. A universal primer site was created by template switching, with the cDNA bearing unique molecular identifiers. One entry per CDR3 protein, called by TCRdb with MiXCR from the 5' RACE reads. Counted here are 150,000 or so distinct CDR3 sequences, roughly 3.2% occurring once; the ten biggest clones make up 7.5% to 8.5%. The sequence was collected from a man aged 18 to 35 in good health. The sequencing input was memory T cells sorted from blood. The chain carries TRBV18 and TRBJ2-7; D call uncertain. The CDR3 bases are TGTGCCAGCTCACCAATGCACGTTGAGGTAGAGCAGTACTTC. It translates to CASSPMHVEVEQYF.